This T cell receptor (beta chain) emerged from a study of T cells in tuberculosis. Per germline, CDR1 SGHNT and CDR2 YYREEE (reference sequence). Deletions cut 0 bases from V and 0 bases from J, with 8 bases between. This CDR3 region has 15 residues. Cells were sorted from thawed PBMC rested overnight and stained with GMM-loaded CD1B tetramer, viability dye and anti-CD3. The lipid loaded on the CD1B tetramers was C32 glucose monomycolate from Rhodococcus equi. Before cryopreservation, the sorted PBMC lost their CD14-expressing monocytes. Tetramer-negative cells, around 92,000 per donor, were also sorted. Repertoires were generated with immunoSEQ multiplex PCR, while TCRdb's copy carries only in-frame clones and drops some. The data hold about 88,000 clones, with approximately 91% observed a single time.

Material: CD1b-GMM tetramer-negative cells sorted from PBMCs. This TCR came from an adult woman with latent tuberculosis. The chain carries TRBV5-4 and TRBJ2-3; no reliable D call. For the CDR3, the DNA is TGTGCCAGCAGCTTGGTGGAACAGAGCACAGATACGCAGTATTTT. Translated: CASSLVEQSTDTQYF. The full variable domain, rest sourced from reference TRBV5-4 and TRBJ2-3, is ETGVTQSPTHLIKTRGQQVTLRCSSQSGHNTVSWYQQALGQGPQFIFQYYREEENGRGNFPPRFSGLQFPNYSSELNVNALELDDSALYLCASSLVEQSTDTQYFGPGTRLTVL.